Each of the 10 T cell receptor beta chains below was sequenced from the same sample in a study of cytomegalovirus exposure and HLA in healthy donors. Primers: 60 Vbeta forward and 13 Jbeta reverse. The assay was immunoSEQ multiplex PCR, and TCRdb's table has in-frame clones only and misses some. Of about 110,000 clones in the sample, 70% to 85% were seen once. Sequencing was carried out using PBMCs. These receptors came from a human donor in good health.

The CDR3 region has the DNA TGCGCCAGCAGCTTGGCGGCGGGAAGTGTCAAAAACATTCAGTACTTC. It encodes CASSLAAGSVKNIQYF. The rearrangement links TRBV5-1 to TRBJ2-4; D possibly corresponds to TRBD2 (6 bases). CDR3 size: 16 residues. Looked up from germline, CDR1 is SGHRS and CDR2 is YFSETQ. Trimming took off 0 bases at V and 3 bases at J, with 13 bases between the two ends.

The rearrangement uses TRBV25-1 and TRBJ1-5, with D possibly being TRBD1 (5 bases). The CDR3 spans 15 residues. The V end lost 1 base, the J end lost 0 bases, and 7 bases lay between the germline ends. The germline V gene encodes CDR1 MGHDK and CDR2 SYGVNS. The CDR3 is CASSESGGSNQPQHF. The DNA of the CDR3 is TGTGCCAGCAGTGAATCGGGGGGTAGCAATCAGCCCCAGCATTTT.

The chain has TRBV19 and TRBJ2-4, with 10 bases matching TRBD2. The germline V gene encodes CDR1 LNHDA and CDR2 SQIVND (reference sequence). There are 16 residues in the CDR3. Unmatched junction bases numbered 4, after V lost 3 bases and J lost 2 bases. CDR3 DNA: TGTGCCAGTAGTATGGGTAGCGGGAGGCCCAAAAACATTCAGTACTTC. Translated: CASSMGSGRPKNIQYF.

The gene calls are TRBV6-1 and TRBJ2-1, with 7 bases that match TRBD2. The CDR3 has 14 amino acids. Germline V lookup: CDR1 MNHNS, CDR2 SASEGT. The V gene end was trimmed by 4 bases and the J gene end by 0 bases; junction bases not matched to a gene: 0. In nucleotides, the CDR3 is TGTGCCAGCAGTGGCGGGAGCTCCTACAATGAGCAGTTCTTC. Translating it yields CASSGGSSYNEQFF.

DNA for the CDR3: TGTGCCAGCAGCAAAGTAGGCCTAGCGGAAAGCACAGATACGCAGTATTTT. It yields the protein CASSKVGLAESTDTQYF. This chain links TRBV21-1 with TRBJ2-3; the listed D gene, TRBD2, was not tested against the DNA. TRBV21-1 constitutes a pseudogene. This CDR3 comprises 17 residues.

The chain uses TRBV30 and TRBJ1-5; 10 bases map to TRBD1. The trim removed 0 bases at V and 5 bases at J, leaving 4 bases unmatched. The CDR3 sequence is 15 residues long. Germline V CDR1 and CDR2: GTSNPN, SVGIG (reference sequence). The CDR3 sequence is CAWSVRGTGDQPQHF. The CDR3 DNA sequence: TGTGCCTGGAGTGTACGGGGGACAGGGGATCAGCCCCAGCATTTT.

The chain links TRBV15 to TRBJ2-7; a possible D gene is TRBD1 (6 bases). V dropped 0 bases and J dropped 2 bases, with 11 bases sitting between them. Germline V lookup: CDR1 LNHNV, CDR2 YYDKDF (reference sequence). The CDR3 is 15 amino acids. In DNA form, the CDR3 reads TGTGCCACCAGCAGAGAGAGGACAGCTACCTACGAGCAGTACTTC. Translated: CATSRERTATYEQYF.

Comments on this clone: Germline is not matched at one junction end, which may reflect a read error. The CDR3 nucleotides read TGTTCCAGCAGCTTAGGACAGGGCAGCGACTACGAGCAGTACTTC. This codes for CSSSLGQGSDYEQYF. The chain links TRBV7-9 to TRBJ2-7, with TRBD1 matching 8 bases. The V gene's germline CDR1 is SEHNR and CDR2 FQNEAQ (reference sequence). The CDR3 is 15 residues long.

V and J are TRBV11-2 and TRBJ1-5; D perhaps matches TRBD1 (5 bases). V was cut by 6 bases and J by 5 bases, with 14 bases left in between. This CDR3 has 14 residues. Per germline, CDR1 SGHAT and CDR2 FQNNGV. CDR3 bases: TGTGCCAGCAGGGGATCCGGGGGAGATCAGCCCCAGCATTTT. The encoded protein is CASRGSGGDQPQHF.

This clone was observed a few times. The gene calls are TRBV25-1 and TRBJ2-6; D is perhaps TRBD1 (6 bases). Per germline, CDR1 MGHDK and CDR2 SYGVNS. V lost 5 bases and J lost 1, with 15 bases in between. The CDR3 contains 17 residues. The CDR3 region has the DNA TGTGCCAGCAGTCCACAGGGCGGCCTGTCTGGGGCCAACGTCCTGACTTTC. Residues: CASSPQGGLSGANVLTF.